This T cell receptor beta chain is from a study of CD8+CD57+ T cells in acquired aplastic anemia. The CDR3 length is 15 residues. CDR1 is LNHDA, CDR2 SQIVND, per germline (reference sequence). Germline trimming cut 2 bases from V and 6 bases from J; bases unmatched to any gene: 4. The table lists this clonotype with a few counts. The sequenced patients had an expansion of CD8+CD57+ cells seen by flow cytometry. CDR3 and TCR beta VDJ profiling relied on a genomic DNA template. TCRdb re-derived calls from the reads in MiXCR, one entry per CDR3 protein. The sample consists of approximately 300,000 distinct CDR3 sequences, around three fifths of them appearing once.

The source material was sorted CD4+, CD8+, or CD8+CD57+ T cells (not recorded which) from PBMCs. The clonotype originates from a human donor with aplastic anemia. The rearrangement links TRBV19 to TRBJ1-5; 10 bases line up with TRBD1. CDR3 nucleotide sequence: TGTGCCAGTAGTATAAGGACAGGGGGGGGTCAGCCCCAGCATTTT. Translated, it gives CASSIRTGGGQPQHF. Full variable domain (rest looked up from reference TRBV19 and TRBJ1-5): DGGITQSPKYLFRKEGQNVTLSCEQNLNHDAMYWYRQDPGQGLRLIYYSQIVNDFQKGDIAEGYSVSREKKESFPLTVTSAQKNPTAFYLCASSIRTGGGQPQHFGDGTRLSIL.